The 13 T cell receptor beta chains below come from one sample, sequenced in a study of shared clonotypes between healthy human individuals. The method was immunoSEQ multiplex PCR; TCRdb's version includes in-frame clones alone and lacks a portion of them. Among about 2.4 million clones listed, roughly 93% were seen once. Input material: naive CD4+ T cells from PBMCs. The subset: CD45RA+ positively selected. All receptors come from a man aged 18 to 35 in good health. Some clones in this sample may be carry-over from other donors' samples.

This chain uses TRBV5-1 with TRBJ2-7; D may correspond to TRBD1 or TRBD2 (5 bases each). Germline V gives CDR1 SGHRS, CDR2 YFSETQ. V shed 0 bases and J shed 2 bases, with 12 bases lying between them. The CDR3 extends over 15 amino acids. The CDR3 DNA reads TGCGCCAGCAGCTTGGTTGGGGGTTTGGCCTACGAGCAGTACTTC. It specifies CASSLVGGLAYEQYF.

With respect to this clone: A read error may produce the germline difference seen at one junction end. The J gene is TRBJ2-5, the V gene TRBV6-1, with 13 bases lining up with TRBD2. In germline, CDR1 is MNHNS, CDR2 SASEGT. The CDR3 has 16 amino acids. CDR3 sequence (DNA): TGTGCCAGCAGAGAAGGACTAGCGGGAGTGGAAGAGACCCAGTACTTC. Its translation is CASREGLAGVEETQYF.

The chain joins TRBV28 to TRBJ1-4; possible D gene TRBD1, 5 bases. Trimming shortened V by 6 bases and J by 5 bases, and 25 bases separated the two germline ends. Germline V gene lookup returns CDR1 MDHEN and CDR2 SYDVKM. This CDR3 has 18 residues. The CDR3 coding sequence is TGTGCCAGCAGCTCCCCCAGGGCCCCAGTAAGACCGAATGAAAAACTGTTTTTT. Translation gives CASSSPRAPVRPNEKLFF.

The gene calls are TRBV5-1 and TRBJ1-3; D is possibly TRBD1 (6 bases). Germline CDR1 is SGHRS and CDR2 is YFSETQ. The ends were cut back, 1 base at V and 0 bases at J, with 14 bases in the middle. CDR3 size: 17 residues. CDR3 sequence (DNA): TGCGCCAGCAGCTTGCGTGGGGGCCTTAACTCTGGAAACACCATATATTTT. It encodes CASSLRGGLNSGNTIYF. Full variable domain (remainder filled in from reference TRBV5-1 and TRBJ1-3): KAGVTQTPRYLIKTRGQQVTLSCSPISGHRSVSWYQQTPGQGLQFLFEYFSETQRNKGNFPGRFSGRQFSNSRSEMNVSTLELGDSALYLCASSLRGGLNSGNTIYFGEGSWLTVV.

The J gene is TRBJ2-5, the V gene TRBV29-1; possibly TRBD1 for D (5 bases). The CDR3 has 13 amino acids. Looked up from germline, CDR1 is SQVTM and CDR2 is ANQGSEA. The V end was cut by 4 bases, the J end by 0 bases, with 9 bases between. CDR3 sequence reads: CSVGGKYQETQYF. In nucleotides, the CDR3 is TGCAGCGTTGGGGGCAAGTACCAAGAGACCCAGTACTTC.

The gene calls are TRBV29-1 and TRBJ2-1, with D unclear. Trimming removed 4 bases from V and 5 bases from J, with 12 bases in between. CDR1 is SQVTM, CDR2 ANQGSEA, per germline. This CDR3 has 13 amino acids. The CDR3 sequence: CSVALFRDNEQFF. CDR3 nucleotide sequence: TGCAGCGTTGCCCTTTTTCGGGACAATGAGCAGTTCTTC.

The gene calls are TRBV12-5 and TRBJ2-5, with D possibly being TRBD2 (6 bases). Germline V gives CDR1 LGHNT, CDR2 FRNRAP. The V gene lost 4 bases and the J gene lost 2 bases, with 11 bases spanning the gap. This CDR3 spans 14 amino acids. CDR3 amino acids: CASGWGVQQETQYF. The CDR3 region has the DNA TGTGCTAGTGGTTGGGGGGTTCAACAAGAGACCCAGTACTTC.

V gene TRBV2 combines with J gene TRBJ1-2, with 8 bases matching TRBD1. Germline values: CDR1 SNHLY, CDR2 FYNNEI. The CDR3 totals 13 residues. V was pared by 6 bases and J by 5 bases, with 5 bases of the junction left unmatched. The CDR3 is CASRTQGVYGYTF. The CDR3 bases are TGTGCCAGCAGAACACAGGGGGTGTATGGCTACACCTTC.

This chain uses TRBV10-2 with TRBJ2-7; 8 nucleotides line up with TRBD2. This CDR3 contains 14 residues. CDR1 is WSHSY, CDR2 SAAADI, per germline. The ends lost 10 bases at V and 5 bases at J; junction bases unmatched: 13. The CDR3 DNA follows: TGCGCCACCAAAGAAGCGGGAGCGCTCCACGAGCAGTACTTC. It specifies CATKEAGALHEQYF.

V is TRBV7-8 and J is TRBJ1-1; D is uncertain. Germline assignment: CDR1 SGHVS and CDR2 FQNEAQ. Trimming shortened V by 7 bases and J by 7 bases, and 25 bases separated the two germline ends. CDR3 size: 16 residues. The chain's CDR3 is CASTLRVGFDRGEAFF. DNA for the CDR3: TGTGCCAGCACCCTTCGGGTTGGGTTTGATCGCGGTGAAGCTTTCTTT.

The chain carries TRBV29-1 and TRBJ1-4, with D maybe TRBD1 (5 bases). V lost 3 bases, J lost 7 bases, and 9 bases lay in between. CDR3 length equals 12 residues. CDR1 is SQVTM and CDR2 is ANQGSEA in the germline V gene. This CDR3 reads CSVDTGVEKLFF. The DNA of the CDR3 is TGCAGCGTTGATACGGGGGTTGAAAAACTGTTTTTT.

This clone occurred once. Other DNA sequences from this sample encode an identical CDR3 as well. This sequence joins TRBV19 and TRBJ2-5; 9 bases fit TRBD1. V was clipped by 5 bases and J by 2 bases; unmatched bases: 0. The CDR3 consists of 13 residues. The germline CDR1 and CDR2 sequences are LNHDA and SQIVND (reference sequence). The CDR3 protein is CASSGTGQETQYF. DNA for the CDR3: TGTGCCAGTAGTGGGACAGGGCAAGAGACCCAGTACTTC.

The rearrangement links TRBV7-2 to TRBJ1-1; possible D gene TRBD1, 5 bases. CDR3 length equals 16 residues. With 4 bases removed from V and 1 base from J, the gap between germline ends came to 16 bases. The germline V gene encodes CDR1 SGHTA and CDR2 FQGNSA. The CDR3 reads CASSSEMAGRNTEAFF. The CDR3 region has the DNA TGTGCCAGCAGCTCAGAAATGGCAGGGCGGAACACTGAAGCTTTCTTT.